The sequence of this T cell receptor beta chain was determined in a study of T cells in localized non-small cell lung cancer. Study-wide results and limits: Longer overall survival accompanied higher blood T cell density. Tumor samples were not multi-region, leaving intratumor heterogeneity unexcluded. The study found T cell clonality highest in uninvolved adjacent lung, above tumor. The appearance of a median approximately 55 of the top 100 tumor clones was seen in adjacent lung.

On this clone: Its antigen is not known.

Produced via immunoSEQ multiplex PCR; TCRdb's table is partial and in-frame only. This table has 25,000 to 35,000 clones, roughly nine tenths appearing once. The sample consisted of peripheral blood, taken before any cancer treatment. The TCR originated in a female donor aged 60 or older with stage I lung adenocarcinoma.

The CDR3 DNA follows: TGTGCCAGCTCACCAGCTAGCGGGTCCTACAATGAGCAGTTCTTC. Translated, it gives CASSPASGSYNEQFF. The chain is built from TRBV18 and TRBJ2-1; 8 nucleotides align to TRBD2. Trimming cost V 2 bases and J 1 base; bases outside gene matches: 1. Germline V lookup: CDR1 KGHSH, CDR2 LQKENI. CDR3 length equals 15 residues.